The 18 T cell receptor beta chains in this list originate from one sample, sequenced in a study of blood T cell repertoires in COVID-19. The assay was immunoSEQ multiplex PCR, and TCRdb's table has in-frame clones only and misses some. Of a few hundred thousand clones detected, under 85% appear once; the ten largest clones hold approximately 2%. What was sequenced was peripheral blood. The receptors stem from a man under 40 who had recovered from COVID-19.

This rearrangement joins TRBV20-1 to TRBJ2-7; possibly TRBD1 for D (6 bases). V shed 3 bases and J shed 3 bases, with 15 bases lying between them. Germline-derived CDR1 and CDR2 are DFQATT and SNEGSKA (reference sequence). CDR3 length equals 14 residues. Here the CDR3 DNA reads TGCAGTGCTAGTGATCAGGGGATCCGCTACGAGCAGTACTTC. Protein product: CSASDQGIRYEQYF.

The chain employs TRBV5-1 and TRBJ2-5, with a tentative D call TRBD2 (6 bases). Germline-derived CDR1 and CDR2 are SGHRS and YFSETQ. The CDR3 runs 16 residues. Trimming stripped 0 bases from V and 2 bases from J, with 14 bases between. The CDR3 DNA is TGCGCCAGCAGCTTGGGGACGACCGGGGGTCAAGAGACCCAGTACTTC. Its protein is CASSLGTTGGQETQYF.

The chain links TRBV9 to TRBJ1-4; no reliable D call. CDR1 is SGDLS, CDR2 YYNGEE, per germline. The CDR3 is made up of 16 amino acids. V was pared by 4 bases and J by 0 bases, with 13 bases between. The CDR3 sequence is CASSPKASSTNEKLFF. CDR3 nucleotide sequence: TGTGCCAGCAGCCCCAAAGCGTCATCAACTAATGAAAAACTGTTTTTT.

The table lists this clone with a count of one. The CDR3 spells CASIPRRGAAYGYTF. The CDR3 DNA follows: TGTGCCAGCATCCCCAGGCGGGGGGCGGCCTATGGCTACACCTTC. This chain connects TRBV7-3 to TRBJ1-2, with D possibly being TRBD1 (6 bases). The germline CDR1 and CDR2 sequences are SGHTA and FQGTGA. The CDR3 runs 15 residues. V was cut by 7 bases and J by 4 bases, with 19 bases left in between.

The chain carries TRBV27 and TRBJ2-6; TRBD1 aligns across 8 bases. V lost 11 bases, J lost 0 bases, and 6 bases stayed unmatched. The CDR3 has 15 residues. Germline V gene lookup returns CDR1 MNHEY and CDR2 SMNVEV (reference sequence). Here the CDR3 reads CASSQGASGANVLTF. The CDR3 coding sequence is TGTGCCTCCAGCCAGGGGGCCTCTGGGGCCAACGTCCTGACTTTC.

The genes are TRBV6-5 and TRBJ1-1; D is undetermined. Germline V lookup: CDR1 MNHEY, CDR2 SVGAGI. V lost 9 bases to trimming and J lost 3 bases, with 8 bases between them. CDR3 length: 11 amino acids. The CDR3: CASPGYTEAFF. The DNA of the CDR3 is TGTGCCAGTCCCGGTTACACTGAAGCTTTCTTT.

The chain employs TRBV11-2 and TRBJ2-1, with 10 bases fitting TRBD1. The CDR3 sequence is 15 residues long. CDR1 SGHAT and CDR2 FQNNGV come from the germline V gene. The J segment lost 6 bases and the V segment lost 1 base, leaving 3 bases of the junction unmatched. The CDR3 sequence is CASSLGTGGRNEQFF. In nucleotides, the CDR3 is TGTGCCAGCAGCTTAGGGACAGGGGGACGCAATGAGCAGTTCTTC.

DNA of the CDR3: TGTGCCAGCAGTTACTCGGTAACGGGGTCTGGTGGCTACACCTTC. Amino acids: CASSYSVTGSGGYTF. The rearrangement joins TRBV6-6 to TRBJ1-2, with D unclear. The V gene's germline CDR1 is MNHNY and CDR2 SVGAGI (reference sequence). CDR3 length: 15 residues. Trimming took off 0 bases at V and 7 bases at J, with 15 bases between the two ends.

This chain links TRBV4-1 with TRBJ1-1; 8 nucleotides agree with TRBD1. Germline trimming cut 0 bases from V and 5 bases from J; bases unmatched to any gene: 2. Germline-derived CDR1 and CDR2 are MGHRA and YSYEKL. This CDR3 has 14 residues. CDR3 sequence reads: CASSQDRGRTEAFF. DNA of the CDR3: TGCGCCAGCAGCCAAGACAGGGGGCGGACTGAAGCTTTCTTT.

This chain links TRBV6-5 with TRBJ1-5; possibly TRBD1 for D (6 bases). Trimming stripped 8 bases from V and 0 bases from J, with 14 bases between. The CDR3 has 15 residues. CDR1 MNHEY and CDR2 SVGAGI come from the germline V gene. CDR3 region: CASQGTPYSNQPQHF. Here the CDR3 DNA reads TGTGCCAGCCAAGGGACACCCTATAGCAATCAGCCCCAGCATTTT.

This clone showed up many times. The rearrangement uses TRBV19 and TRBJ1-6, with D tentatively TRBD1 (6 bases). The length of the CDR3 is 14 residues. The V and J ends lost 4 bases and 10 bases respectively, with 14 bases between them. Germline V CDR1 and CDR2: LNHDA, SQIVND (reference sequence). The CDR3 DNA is TGTGCCAGTAGTACCGACCGCAGGGGCTCACCCCTCCACTTT. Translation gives CASSTDRRGSPLHF. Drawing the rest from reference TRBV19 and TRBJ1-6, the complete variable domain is DGGITQSPKYLFRKEGQNVTLSCEQNLNHDAMYWYRQDPGQGLRLIYYSQIVNDFQKGDIAEGYSVSREKKESFPLTVTSAQKNPTAFYLCASSTDRRGSPLHFGNGTRLTVT.

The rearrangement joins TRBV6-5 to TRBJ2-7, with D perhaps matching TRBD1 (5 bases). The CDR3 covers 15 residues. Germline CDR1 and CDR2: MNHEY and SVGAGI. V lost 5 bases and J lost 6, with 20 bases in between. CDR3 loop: CASSPPGRVFGEQYF. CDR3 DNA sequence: TGTGCCAGCAGTCCCCCTGGCAGGGTATTCGGCGAGCAGTACTTC.

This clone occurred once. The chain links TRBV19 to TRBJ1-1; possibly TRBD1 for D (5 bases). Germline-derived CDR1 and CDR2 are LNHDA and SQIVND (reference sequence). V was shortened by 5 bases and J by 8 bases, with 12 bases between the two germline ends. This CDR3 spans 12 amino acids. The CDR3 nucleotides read TGTGCCAGTAGTGCCAGGGTGAGCGAAGCTTTCTTT. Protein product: CASSARVSEAFF.

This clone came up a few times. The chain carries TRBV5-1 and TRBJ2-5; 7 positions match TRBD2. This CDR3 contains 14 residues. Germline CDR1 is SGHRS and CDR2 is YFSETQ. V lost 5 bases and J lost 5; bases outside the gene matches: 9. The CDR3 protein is CASSPGTIPETQYF. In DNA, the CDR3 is TGCGCCAGCAGTCCCGGGACTATCCCGGAGACCCAGTACTTC.

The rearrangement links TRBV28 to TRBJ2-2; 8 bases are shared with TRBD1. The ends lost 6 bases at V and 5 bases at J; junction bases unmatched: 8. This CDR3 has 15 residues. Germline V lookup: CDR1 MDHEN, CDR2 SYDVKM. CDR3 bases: TGTGCCAGCAGAGGACAGGGAGGAAGAACCGGGGAGCTGTTTTTT. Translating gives CASRGQGGRTGELFF.

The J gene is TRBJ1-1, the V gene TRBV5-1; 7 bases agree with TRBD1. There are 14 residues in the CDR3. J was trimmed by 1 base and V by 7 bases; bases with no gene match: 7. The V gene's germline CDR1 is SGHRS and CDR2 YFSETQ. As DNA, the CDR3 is TGCGCCAGCTTCAGGGGGACCGAGAACACTGAAGCTTTCTTT. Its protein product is CASFRGTENTEAFF. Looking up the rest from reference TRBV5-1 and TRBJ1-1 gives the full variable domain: KAGVTQTPRYLIKTRGQQVTLSCSPISGHRSVSWYQQTPGQGLQFLFEYFSETQRNKGNFPGRFSGRQFSNSRSEMNVSTLELGDSALYLCASFRGTENTEAFFGQGTRLTVV.

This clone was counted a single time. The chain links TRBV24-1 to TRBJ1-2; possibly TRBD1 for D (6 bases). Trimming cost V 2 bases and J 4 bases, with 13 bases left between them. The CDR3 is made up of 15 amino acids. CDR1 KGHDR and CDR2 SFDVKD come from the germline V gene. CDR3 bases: TGTGCCACCAGTGATTCCGGAACAGGGATCTATGGCTACACCTTC. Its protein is CATSDSGTGIYGYTF.

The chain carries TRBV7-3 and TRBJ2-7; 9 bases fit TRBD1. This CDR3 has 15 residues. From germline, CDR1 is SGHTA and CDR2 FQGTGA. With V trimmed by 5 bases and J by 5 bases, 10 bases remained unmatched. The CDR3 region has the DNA TGTGCCAGCAGCCCCGGGACAGGGTTTTACCACGAGCAGTACTTC. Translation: CASSPGTGFYHEQYF.